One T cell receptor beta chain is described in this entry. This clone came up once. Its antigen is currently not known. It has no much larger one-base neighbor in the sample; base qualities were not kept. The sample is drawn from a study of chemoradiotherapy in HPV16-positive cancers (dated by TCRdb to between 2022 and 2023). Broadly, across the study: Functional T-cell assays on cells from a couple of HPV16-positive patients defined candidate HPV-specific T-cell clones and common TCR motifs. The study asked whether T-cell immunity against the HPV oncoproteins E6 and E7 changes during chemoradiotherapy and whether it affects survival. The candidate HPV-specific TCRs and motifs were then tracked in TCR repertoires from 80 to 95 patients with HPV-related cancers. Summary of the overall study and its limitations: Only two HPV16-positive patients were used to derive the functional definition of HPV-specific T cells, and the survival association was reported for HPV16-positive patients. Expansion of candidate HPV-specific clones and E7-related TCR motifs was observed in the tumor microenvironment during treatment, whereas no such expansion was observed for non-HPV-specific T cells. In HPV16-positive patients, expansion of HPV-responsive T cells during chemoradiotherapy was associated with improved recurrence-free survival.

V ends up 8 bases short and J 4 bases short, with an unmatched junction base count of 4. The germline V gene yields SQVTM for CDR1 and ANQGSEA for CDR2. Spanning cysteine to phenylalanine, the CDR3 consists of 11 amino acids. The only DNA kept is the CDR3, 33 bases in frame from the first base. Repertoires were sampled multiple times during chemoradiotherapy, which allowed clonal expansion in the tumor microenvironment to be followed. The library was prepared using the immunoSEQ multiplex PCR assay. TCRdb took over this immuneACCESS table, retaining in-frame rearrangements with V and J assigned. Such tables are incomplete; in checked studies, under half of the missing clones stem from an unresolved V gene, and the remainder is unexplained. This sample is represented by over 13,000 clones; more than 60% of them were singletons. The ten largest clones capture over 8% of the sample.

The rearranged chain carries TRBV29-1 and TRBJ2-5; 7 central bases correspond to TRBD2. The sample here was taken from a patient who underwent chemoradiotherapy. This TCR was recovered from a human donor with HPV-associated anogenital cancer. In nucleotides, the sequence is TGCAGCCCAAGGGAGGGAGAGACCCAGTACTTC. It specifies CSPREGETQYF.